This T cell receptor (beta chain) was documented in a study of shared clonotypes between healthy human individuals. Study-wide results and limits: At large depth, rarefaction still showed sorted-subset sequencing to be incomplete.

The assay used deep level. Original processing notes: As immunoSEQ supplied junction-only sequences (without quality scores), filtering differed. The table came from immunoSEQ multiplex PCR; TCRdb's copy has only in-frame clones and leaves some out. Clonal size and the V and J genes are those of that table, whereas D and trimming came from the DNA. Of about 610,000 clones listed, approximately 96% are singletons. CD45RO-negative cells were positively selected for CCR7, leaving out terminally differentiated effector memory CD45RA+ cells. Germline assignment: CDR1 MGHRA and CDR2 YSYEKL. Trimming removed 0 bases from V and 7 bases from J, with 10 bases in between. The CDR3 contains 13 residues. A note on this clone: The antigen remains unidentified.

The sequence was obtained from a woman in her twenties or thirties in good health. This chain joins TRBV4-1 and TRBJ2-7, with D possibly TRBD2 on 5 matching bases. Sequenced sample: naive CD8+ T cells sorted from blood. The CDR3 sequence: CASSQDPPGEQYF. CDR3 bases: TGCGCCAGCAGCCAAGACCCCCCGGGGGAGCAGTACTTC.